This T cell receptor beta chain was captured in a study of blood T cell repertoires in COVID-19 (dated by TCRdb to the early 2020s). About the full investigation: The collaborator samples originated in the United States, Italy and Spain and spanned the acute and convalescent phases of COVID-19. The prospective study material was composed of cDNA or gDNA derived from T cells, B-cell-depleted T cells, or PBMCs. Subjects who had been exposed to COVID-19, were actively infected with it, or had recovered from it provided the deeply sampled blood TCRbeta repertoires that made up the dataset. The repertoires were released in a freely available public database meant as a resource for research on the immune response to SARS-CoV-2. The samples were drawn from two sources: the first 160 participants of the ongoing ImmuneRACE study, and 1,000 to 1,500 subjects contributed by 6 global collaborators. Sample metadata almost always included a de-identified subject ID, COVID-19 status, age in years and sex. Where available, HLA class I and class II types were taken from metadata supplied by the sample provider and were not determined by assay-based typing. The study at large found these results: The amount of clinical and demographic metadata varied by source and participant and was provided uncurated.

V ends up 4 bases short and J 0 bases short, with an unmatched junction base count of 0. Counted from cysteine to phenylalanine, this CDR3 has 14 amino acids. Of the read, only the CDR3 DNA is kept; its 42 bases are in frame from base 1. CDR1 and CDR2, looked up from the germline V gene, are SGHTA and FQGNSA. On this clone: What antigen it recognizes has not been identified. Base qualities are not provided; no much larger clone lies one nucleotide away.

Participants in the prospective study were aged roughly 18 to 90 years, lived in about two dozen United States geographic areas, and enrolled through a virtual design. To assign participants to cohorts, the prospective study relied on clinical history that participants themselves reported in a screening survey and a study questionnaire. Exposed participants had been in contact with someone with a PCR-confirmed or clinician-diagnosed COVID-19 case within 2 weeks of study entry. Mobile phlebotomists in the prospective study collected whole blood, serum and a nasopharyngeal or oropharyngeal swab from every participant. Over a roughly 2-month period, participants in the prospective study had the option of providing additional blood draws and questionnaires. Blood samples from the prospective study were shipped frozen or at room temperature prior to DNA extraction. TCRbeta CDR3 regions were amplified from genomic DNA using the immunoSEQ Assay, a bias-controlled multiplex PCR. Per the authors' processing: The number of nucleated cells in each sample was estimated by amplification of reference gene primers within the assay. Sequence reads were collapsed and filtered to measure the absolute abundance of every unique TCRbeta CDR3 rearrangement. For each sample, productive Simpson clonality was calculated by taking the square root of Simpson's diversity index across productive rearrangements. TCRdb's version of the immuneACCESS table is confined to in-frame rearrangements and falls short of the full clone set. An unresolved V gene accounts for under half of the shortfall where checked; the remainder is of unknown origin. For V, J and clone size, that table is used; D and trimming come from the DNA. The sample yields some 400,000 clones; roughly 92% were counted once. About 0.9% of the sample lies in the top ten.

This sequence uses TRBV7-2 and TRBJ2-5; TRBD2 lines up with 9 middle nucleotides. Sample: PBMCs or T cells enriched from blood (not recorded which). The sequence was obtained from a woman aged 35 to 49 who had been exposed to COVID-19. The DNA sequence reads TGTGCCAGCAGCTCTAGCGGGGACCAAGAGACCCAGTACTTC. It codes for CASSSSGDQETQYF.